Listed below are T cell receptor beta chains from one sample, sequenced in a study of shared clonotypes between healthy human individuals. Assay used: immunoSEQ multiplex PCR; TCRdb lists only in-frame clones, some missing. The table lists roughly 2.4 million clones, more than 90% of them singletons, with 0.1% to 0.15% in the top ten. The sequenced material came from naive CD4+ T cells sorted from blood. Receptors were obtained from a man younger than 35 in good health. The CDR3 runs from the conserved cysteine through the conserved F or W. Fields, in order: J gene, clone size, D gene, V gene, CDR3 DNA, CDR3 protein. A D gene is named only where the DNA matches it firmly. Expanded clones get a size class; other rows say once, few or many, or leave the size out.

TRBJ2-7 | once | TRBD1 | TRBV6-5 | TGTGCCAGCGGACAGGGCTCCTACGAGCAGTACTTC | CASGQGSYEQYF
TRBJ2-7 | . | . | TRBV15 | TGTGCCACCAGCAGAGATCAGGGCCGAGGAAGACCCTACGAGCAGTACTTC | CATSRDQGRGRPYEQYF
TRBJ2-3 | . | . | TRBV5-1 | TGCGCCAGCAGCTTAACCGGGTTACCAGATACGCAGTATTTT | CASSLTGLPDTQYF
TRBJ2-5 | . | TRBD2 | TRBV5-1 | TGCGCCAGCAGCTCTGGGACTAGCGGCCAAAGTGGGGCAGAGACCCAGTACTTC | CASSSGTSGQSGAETQYF
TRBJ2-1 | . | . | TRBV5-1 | TGCGCCAGCAGCTTGGAACCTCGAAGGGAGAATGAGCAGTTCTTC | CASSLEPRRENEQFF
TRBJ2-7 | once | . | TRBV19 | TGTGCCAGTTCACAGTCCAGGACACCAGCCTACGAGCAGTACTTC | CASSQSRTPAYEQYF
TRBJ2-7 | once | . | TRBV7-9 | TGTGCCAGCAGCTTCAGGGCAACCTACGAGCAGTACTTC | CASSFRATYEQYF
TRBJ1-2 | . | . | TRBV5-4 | TGTGCCAGCAGCTTGGCGCTCAACTATGGCTACACCTTC | CASSLALNYGYTF
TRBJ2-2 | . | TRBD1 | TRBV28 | TGTGCCAGCAGCTCCCTGAGGGGGCTTTACACCGGGGAGCTGTTTTTT | CASSSLRGLYTGELFF
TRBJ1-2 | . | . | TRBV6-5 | TGTGCCAGCAGTTACTCGAGTAGGGAAGCTGGCTACACCTTC | CASSYSSREAGYTF
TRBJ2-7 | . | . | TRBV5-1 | TGCGCCAGCAGCTTGGAACCAGGGCCGGGGTGGTACTTC | CASSLEPGPGWYF
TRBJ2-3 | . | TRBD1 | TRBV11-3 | TGTGCCAGCAGCCGACAGGGGGCAACAGATACGCAGTATTTT | CASSRQGATDTQYF
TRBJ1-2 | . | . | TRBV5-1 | TGCGCCAGCAGCTTGGCCCCCTCCGACAGCTATGGCTACACCTTC | CASSLAPSDSYGYTF
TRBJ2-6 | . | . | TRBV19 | TGTGCCAGTAGCCAACAAGCGACAGGGGCCAACGTCCTGACTTTC | CASSQQATGANVLTF